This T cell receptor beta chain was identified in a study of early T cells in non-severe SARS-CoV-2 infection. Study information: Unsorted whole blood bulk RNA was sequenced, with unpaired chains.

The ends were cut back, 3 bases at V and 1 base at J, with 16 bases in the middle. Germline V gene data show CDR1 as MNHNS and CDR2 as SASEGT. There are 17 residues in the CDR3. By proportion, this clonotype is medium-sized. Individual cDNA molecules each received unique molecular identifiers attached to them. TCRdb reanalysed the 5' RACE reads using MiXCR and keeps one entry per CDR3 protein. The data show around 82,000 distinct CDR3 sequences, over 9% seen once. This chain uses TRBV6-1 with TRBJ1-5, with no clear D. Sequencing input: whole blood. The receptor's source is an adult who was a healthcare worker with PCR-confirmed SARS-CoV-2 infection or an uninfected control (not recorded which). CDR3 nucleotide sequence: TGTGCCAGCAGTGACCCCCTACCTTCTAGGAGCAATCAGCCCCAGCATTTT. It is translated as CASSDPLPSRSNQPQHF.